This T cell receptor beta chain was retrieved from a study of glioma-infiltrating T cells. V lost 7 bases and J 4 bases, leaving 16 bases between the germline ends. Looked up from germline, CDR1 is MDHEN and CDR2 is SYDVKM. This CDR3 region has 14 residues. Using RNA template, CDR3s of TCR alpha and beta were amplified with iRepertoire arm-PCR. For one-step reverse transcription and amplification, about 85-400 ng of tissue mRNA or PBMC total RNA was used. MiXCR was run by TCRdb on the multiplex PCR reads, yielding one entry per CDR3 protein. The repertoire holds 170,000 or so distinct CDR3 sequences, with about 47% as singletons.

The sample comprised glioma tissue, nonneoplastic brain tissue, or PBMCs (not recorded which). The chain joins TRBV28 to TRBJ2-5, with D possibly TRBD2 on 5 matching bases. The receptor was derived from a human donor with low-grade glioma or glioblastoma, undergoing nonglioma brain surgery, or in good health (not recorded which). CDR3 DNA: TGTGCCAGCATCAATGGAGGCGCCCTAGAGACCCAGTACTTC. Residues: CASINGGALETQYF.